This T cell receptor (beta chain) was sequenced for a study of cytomegalovirus exposure and HLA in healthy donors. Findings and limits, study-wide: The authors reported that TCR beta sequences could predict HLA-A and HLA-B alleles. These predictions were accurate for most subjects in the first cohort. It was assumed in the presence/absence analyses that sequencing depth was roughly uniform across donors.

As to this clone: As yet, its antigen is unknown.

Primers for the PCR totalled 60 Vbeta and 13 Jbeta. Clones were read by immunoSEQ multiplex PCR, and TCRdb kept only the in-frame ones, dropping some. The data contain approximately 61,000 clones, approximately 80% of them singletons. The V gene's germline CDR1 is MNHEY and CDR2 SVGAGI. CDR3 length: 15 residues. Unmatched junction bases numbered 13, after V lost 7 bases and J lost 5 bases. Sequenced material: PBMCs. The chain links TRBV6-5 to TRBJ2-7, with 8 nucleotides matching TRBD1. The receptor was derived from a man aged 18 to 29 in good health and CMV-seropositive. The CDR3 DNA is TGTGCCAGCACCCCCTCGACAGGGGCATTGAACGAGCAGTACTTC. Translated, it gives CASTPSTGALNEQYF.